The present TCR beta chain was sequenced within a study of cytomegalovirus exposure and HLA in healthy donors (dated by TCRdb to 2017 to 2019). Some background on the complete study: An earlier analysis of under 600 of the donors reported about 250 Gb of sequence data and around 120 million unique TCR beta sequences from 150 million to 200 million T cells. In the later analysis, no new phenotypic data were used to find candidate immune exposures; instead, reliance was placed on TCR beta sequences and their occurrence across donors. In a later genetic analysis, genome-wide SNP genotypes for 398 of the 666 donors were used, and that subset was treated as a discovery cohort. In a later analysis, previously published TCR beta repertoires from 670 or so donors were re-analyzed and high-resolution HLA genotyping was added so that TCR occurrence patterns could be studied. The study was designed to test whether signatures of past pathogen exposure could be identified by cataloging public T cell receptors. In an earlier analysis of more than 550 of the donors, high-throughput TCR beta sequencing was used to judge whether each TCR beta V gene segment behaved as functional or pseudogenic. Approximately 310 gigabases of sequencing data and around 85 million unique TCR sequences made up an early release that covered several hundred HLA-typed donors. The study profiled the T cell repertoires of hundreds of subjects by immunosequencing and related them to cytomegalovirus serostatus. Among around 400 genotyped donors of the cohort, an average of approximately 240,000 unique TCR beta nucleotide sequences was sequenced per donor, of which about 18% were non-productive. Donor age, sex, ethnicity and CMV serostatus were collected together with the repertoire data. Because of strong linkage in the cohort, roughly five DR-DQ haplotypes were treated as single units for association and clustering. Typing coverage varied by locus: roughly 629-640 donors for A, B, C, DRB1 and DQB1; approximately 500 for DQA1; over 600 for DPA1; around 450 for DPB1. All discovery cohort repertoires had been generated using a single sequencing platform. Both class I and class II loci were covered by HLA typing, at four-digit resolution. Of the 350 to 450 genotyped donors, about 80% fell in the genetic ancestry cluster associated with self-reported Caucasian donors. Besides the first cohort of more than 650 subjects, a separate validation cohort made up of 120 different subjects was used. The study combined high-throughput TCR immunosequencing, statistical association of individual TCRs with disease status, and machine learning to predict cytomegalovirus infection status.

In total, roughly 670 healthy bone marrow donors made up the cohort. At the time of sampling, all cohort members were nominally healthy, though unrecorded immune exposures were likely present. The donor tested CMV seronegative, placing the donor among the approximately 360 seronegative members of the cohort. Each donor provided a peripheral blood sample, and peripheral blood mononuclear cells were used for TCR beta sequencing. The Qiagen DNeasy Blood Extraction Kit was used to extract genomic DNA from the blood cell samples. This clone was picked up a small number of times. Its specific antigen is unknown. Qualities for individual bases were not recorded, and no much larger clone is one base off. The library was generated by the immunoSEQ multiplex PCR assay. A mixture of 60 forward primers for TCR Vbeta segments and 13 reverse primers for TCR Jbeta segments was used in the multiplex PCR. Amplification of the CDR3 region of rearranged TCR beta genes was performed with a multiplex PCR assay on genomic DNA. The Illumina HiSeq System was used to sequence the amplified TCR beta libraries as 87-base-pair reads. The study's processing was this. A later analysis counted tens of millions of unique TCR beta chains across the 670 or so repertoires, and 10 million to 12 million of these chains were shared by at least two donors. Raw reads were error-corrected and collapsed into unique sequences with a nearest-neighbor algorithm that merged closely related sequences to remove PCR and sequencing errors. V, D and J gene segments were assigned by aligning CDR3 sequences to IMGT reference sequences. For a sequence to be retained, a match of at least six nucleotides was required to both a V gene segment and a J gene segment. A rearrangement was called productive if the CDR3 had no stop codons and remained in frame with V and J, and every other rearrangement was called non-productive. CDR3 was defined by IMGT convention, running from the second conserved V-encoded cysteine to the conserved J-encoded phenylalanine. The earlier analysis of more than 450 of the donors excluded sequences that lacked an unambiguous match to a single V gene segment. An earlier analysis of a few hundred of the donors called V segments functional above 56.7% productive rearrangements and segregating when the between-donor standard deviation exceeded 5%. To diagnose cytomegalovirus status from the catalog of TCR beta chain sequences, a statistical classification framework was built. A later analysis assigned V and J genes by comparing TCR nucleotide sequences with IMGT/GENE-DB human TR gene sequences. A later analysis assigned CDR3 sequences and most-parsimonious VDJ recombination scenarios with the TCRdist pipeline. A later analysis defined each TCR beta chain by its CDR3 amino acid sequence plus V-gene family, and excluded reads lacking a unique V-gene family. A later analysis removed several hundred highly shared, low-generation-probability nucleotide sequences to deal with suspected cross-contamination and a sequencing artifact. In a later analysis, a clonal expansion index was calculated for each public chain from normalized within-repertoire ranks of inferred template counts. In a later analysis, generation probabilities were computed with a VDJ recombination model fitted to out-of-frame rearrangements, and the resulting probabilities were checked against IGoR. Hypergeometric tests were used in a later analysis to score TCR-TCR, TCR-HLA and TCR-CMV co-occurrence, with a repertoire-size bias correction applied to the TCR pairs. False discovery rates were estimated in a later analysis by permuting HLA or CMV assignments 20 times. A later analysis grouped co-occurring TCRs with DBSCAN, adding TCRdist sequence similarity when clustering within HLA-allele-positive subsets. Co-occurrence clustering excluded repertoires with fewer than 30,000 or more than 120,000 public chains, plus five with anomalous nucleotide sharing. TCRdb's version of the immuneACCESS table is confined to in-frame rearrangements and falls short of the full clone set. An unresolved V gene accounts for under half of the shortfall where checked; the remainder is of unknown origin. Clonal size and the V and J genes are those of that table, whereas D and trimming came from the DNA. A total of approximately 79,000 clones appear in this sample, around 79% of them only once. The ten top clones hold roughly 1.5% of the sample.

Study-wide findings and limitations: Most CMV-associated TCR beta chains appeared to be HLA-restricted in a later analysis, and the HLA associations seemed to be driven largely by CMV exposure. Compared with equally common non-associated chains, HLA-associated TCR beta chains in a later analysis were more clonally expanded and had lower generation probabilities. Immune exposure information for the cohort was limited to CMV serostatus. An earlier analysis of approximately 530 of the donors showed that most TCR beta V segments appeared in productive rearrangements either about 87% or about 30% of the time, which broadly matched IMGT annotations. Sequencing depth was assumed to be roughly uniform across donors in the presence/absence analyses, though that assumption may not hold. Strong co-occurrence of HLA alleles, especially DR and DQ, made assigning TCR associations to individual alleles difficult. In a later genetic analysis, a missense DCLRE1C variant was associated with V-gene and J-gene trimming of TCR beta chains, and the association was replicated in an independent cohort. Correlated functional status among segregating V segments might be attributable to linkage disequilibrium, but an unknown experimental factor could not be ruled out. The study gave a list of roughly 150 TCR beta chains associated with cytomegalovirus. Most TCR sequences were seen in very few donors, while some public TCRs were found in many individuals. Specific HLA alleles were associated with around 18,000 TCR beta sequences at a false discovery rate of 0.05 in a later analysis. A later analysis reported that several top co-occurrence clusters appeared linked to parvovirus B19, influenza, CMV and Epstein-Barr virus. According to a later analysis, TCR association rates differed among HLA loci, with DRB1 alleles showing the most associated TCRs and HLA-C alleles showing the fewest. According to the authors, the approach could potentially be generalized to other disease states and immunological phenotypes. The classifier was reported to diagnose cytomegalovirus status with high specificity and sensitivity in both the original cohort and the validation cohort. Because counts were too low, roughly 18 rarely observed V segments, including chromosome 9 orphons, were left out of the earlier analysis of a few hundred of the donors. In vitro tests confirmed that a few of the cytomegalovirus-associated TCR beta chains recognize cytomegalovirus antigens. Because HLA typing was unavailable for some donors at each locus, only the typed subset was used in association tests. In a later genetic analysis, fewer N-insertions in productive TCRs were reported among donors in an Asian-associated ancestry cluster than the roughly 700-donor mean. A cluster of highly shared sequence variants was judged likely to represent a technical artifact of the sequencing pipeline. A further reported finding was that TCR beta sequences accurately predicted the HLA-A and HLA-B alleles for most subjects in the first cohort. Only TCR beta chains were sequenced in this cohort, and the absence of alpha or paired-chain data limited detectable features.

This clonotype originated in a man aged 35 to 55 in good health and CMV-seronegative. Material for sequencing was PBMCs.

The sequenced DNA: TGTGCCAGCAGGCCAACTAGCGGGGTCTACAATGAGCAGTTCTTC. It encodes CASRPTSGVYNEQFF. The V and J genes are TRBV7-8 and TRBJ2-1, with 10 central nucleotides matching TRBD2. The CDR3 spans 15 residues, from the cysteine through the phenylalanine. CDR3 DNA only is kept here, 45 bases in frame from base 1. CDR1 is given as SGHVS and CDR2 as FQNEAQ, both from the germline V gene. Trimming accounts for 6 bases at V and 3 bases at J, while the number of junction bases matched to no gene is 5.